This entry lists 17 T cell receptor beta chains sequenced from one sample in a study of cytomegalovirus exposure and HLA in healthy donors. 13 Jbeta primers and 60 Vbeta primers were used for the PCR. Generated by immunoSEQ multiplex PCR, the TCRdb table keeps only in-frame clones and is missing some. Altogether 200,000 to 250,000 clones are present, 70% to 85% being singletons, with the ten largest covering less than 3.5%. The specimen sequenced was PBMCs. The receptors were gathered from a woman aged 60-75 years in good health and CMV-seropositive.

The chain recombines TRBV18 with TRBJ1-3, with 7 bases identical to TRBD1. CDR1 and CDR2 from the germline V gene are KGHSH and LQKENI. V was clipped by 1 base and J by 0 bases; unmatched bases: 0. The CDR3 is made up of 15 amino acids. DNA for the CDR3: TGTGCCAGCTCACCACGGGACAGCTCTGGAAACACCATATATTTT. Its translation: CASSPRDSSGNTIYF.

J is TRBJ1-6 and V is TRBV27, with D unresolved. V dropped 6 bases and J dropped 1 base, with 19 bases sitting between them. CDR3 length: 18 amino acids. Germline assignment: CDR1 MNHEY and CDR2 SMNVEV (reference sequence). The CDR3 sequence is CASSPGVLLGSYNSPLHF. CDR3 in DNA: TGTGCCAGCAGCCCCGGGGTTTTGCTCGGTTCCTATAATTCACCCCTCCACTTT.

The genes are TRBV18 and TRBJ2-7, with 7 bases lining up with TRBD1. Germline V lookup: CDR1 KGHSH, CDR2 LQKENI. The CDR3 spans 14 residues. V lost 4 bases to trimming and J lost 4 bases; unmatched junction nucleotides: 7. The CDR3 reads CASSRWDSHYEQYF. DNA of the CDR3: TGTGCCAGCTCACGATGGGACAGTCATTACGAGCAGTACTTC. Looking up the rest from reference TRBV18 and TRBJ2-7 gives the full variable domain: NAGVMQNPRHLVRRRGQEARLRCSPMKGHSHVYWYRQLPEEGLKFMVYLQKENIIDESGMPKERFSAEFPKEGPSILRIQQVVRGDSAAYFCASSRWDSHYEQYFGPGTRLTVT.

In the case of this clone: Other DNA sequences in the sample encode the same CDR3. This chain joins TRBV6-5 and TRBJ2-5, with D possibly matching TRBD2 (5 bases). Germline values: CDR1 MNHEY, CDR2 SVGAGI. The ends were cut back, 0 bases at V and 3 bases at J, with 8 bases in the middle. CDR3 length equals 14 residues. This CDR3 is CASSYSSGEETQYF. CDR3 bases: TGTGCCAGCAGTTACTCGTCCGGGGAAGAGACCCAGTACTTC.

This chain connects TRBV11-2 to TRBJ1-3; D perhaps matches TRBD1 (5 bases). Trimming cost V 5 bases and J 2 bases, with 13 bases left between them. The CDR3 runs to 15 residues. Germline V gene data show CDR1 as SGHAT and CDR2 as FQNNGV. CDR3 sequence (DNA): TGTGCCAGCAGCGGAGGGACGATAGCTGGAAACACCATATATTTT. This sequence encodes CASSGGTIAGNTIYF.

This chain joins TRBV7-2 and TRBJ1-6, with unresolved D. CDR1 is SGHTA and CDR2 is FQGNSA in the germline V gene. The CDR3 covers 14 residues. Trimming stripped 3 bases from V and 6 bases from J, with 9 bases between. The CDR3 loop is CASSLGRANSPLHF. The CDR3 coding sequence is TGTGCCAGCAGCTTGGGGAGGGCTAATTCACCCCTCCACTTT.

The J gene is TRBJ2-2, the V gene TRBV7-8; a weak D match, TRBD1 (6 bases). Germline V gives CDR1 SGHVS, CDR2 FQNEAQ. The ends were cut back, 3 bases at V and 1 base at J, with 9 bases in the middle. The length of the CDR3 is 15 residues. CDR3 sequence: CASSLAGENTGELFF. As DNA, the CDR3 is TGTGCCAGCAGCTTGGCAGGGGAGAACACCGGGGAGCTGTTTTTT.

CDR3 sequence (DNA): TGCGCCAGCAGTGGTAGATCCGGGAGTCAAGAGACCCAGTACTTC. Amino acid sequence: CASSGRSGSQETQYF. The chain couples TRBV10-1 to TRBJ2-5; TRBD2 might be the D (6 bases). V lost 4 bases and J lost 2, with 14 bases in between. There are 15 residues in the CDR3. Germline CDR1 reads WNHNN; CDR2 reads SYGVQD (reference sequence).

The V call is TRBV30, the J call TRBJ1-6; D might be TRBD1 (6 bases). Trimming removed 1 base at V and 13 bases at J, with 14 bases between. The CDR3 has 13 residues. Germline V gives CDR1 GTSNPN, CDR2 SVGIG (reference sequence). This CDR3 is CAWSALTGSPLHF. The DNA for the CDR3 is TGTGCCTGGAGTGCCCTGACAGGTTCGCCCCTCCACTTT. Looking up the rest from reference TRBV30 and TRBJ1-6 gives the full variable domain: SQTIHQWPATLVQPVGSPLSLECTVEGTSNPNLYWYRQAAGRGLQLLFYSVGIGQISSEVPQNLSASRPQDRQFILSSKKLLLSDSGFYLCAWSALTGSPLHFGNGTRLTVT.

The CDR3 DNA reads TGTGCCAGCAGTAAACTAGCTCCTCAAGAGACCCAGTACTTC. Translating it yields CASSKLAPQETQYF. This sequence joins TRBV25-1 and TRBJ2-5; D possibly corresponds to TRBD2 (6 bases). The CDR3 has 14 amino acids. The germline V gene has CDR1 MGHDK and CDR2 SYGVNS. V gave up 5 bases and J gave up 2 bases, with 12 bases separating them.

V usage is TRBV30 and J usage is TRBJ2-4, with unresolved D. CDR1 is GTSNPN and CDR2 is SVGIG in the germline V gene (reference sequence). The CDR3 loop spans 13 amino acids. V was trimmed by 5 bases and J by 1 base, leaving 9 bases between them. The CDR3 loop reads CAWLQPAKNIQYF. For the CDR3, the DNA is TGTGCCTGGCTACAGCCCGCCAAAAACATTCAGTACTTC.

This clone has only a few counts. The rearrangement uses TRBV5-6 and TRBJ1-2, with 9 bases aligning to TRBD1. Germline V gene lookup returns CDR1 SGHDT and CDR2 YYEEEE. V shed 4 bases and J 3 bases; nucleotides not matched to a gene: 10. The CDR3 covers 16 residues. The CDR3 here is CASSIAGTGLHYGYTF. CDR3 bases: TGTGCCAGCAGCATCGCCGGGACAGGGCTACACTATGGCTACACCTTC.

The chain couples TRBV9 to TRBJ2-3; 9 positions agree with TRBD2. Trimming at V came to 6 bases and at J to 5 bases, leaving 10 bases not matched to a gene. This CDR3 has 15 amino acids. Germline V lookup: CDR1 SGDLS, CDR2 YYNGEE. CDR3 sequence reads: CASTRAGGRGDTQYF. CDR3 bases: TGTGCCAGCACCCGAGCGGGGGGCCGGGGAGATACGCAGTATTTT.

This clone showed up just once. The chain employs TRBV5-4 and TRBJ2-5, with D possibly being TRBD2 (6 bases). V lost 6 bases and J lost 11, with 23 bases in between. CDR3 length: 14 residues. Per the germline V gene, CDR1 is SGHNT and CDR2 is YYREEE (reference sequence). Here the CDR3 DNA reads TGTGCCAGCAATGATAAAACTAGCTTAGGGGAGCAGTACTTC. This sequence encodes CASNDKTSLGEQYF. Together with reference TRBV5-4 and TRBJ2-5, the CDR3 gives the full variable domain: ETGVTQSPTHLIKTRGQQVTLRCSSQSGHNTVSWYQQALGQGPQFIFQYYREEENGRGNFPPRFSGLQFPNYSSELNVNALELDDSALYLCASNDKTSLGEQYFGPGTRLLVL.

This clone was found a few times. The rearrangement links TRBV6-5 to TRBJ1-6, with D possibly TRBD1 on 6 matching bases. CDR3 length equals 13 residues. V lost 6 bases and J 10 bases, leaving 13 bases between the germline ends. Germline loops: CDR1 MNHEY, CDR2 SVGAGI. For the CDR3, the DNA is TGTGCCAGCAGGACAGGCTCCGGCTCACCCCTCCACTTT. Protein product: CASRTGSGSPLHF.

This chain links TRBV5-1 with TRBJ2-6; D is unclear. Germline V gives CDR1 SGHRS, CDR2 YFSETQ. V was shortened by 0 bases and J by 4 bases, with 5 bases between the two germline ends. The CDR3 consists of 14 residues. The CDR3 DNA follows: TGCGCCAGCAGCTTGGAAGCCGGGGCCAACGTCCTGACTTTC. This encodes CASSLEAGANVLTF.

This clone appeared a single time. The CDR3 loop is CASSQSTAQDTQYF. In nucleotides, the CDR3 is TGTGCCAGCAGCCAATCGACAGCCCAGGATACGCAGTATTTT. The V and J genes are TRBV16 and TRBJ2-3, with D perhaps matching TRBD1 (5 bases). Germline-derived CDR1 and CDR2 are KGHSY and FQNENV. Trimming stripped 0 bases from V and 6 bases from J, with 10 bases between. This CDR3 region has 14 residues.